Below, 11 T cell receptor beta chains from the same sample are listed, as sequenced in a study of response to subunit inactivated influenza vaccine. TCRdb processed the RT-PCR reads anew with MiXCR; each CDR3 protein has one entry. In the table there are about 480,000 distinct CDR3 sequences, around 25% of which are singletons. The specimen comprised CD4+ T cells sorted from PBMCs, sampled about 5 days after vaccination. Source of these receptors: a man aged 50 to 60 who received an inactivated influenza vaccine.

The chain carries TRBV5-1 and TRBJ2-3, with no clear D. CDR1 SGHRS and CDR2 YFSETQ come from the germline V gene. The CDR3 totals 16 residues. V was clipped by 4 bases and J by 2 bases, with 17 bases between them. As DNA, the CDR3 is TGCGCCAGCAGCCCGCCCCAGGACCTAAACACAGATACGCAGTATTTT. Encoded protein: CASSPPQDLNTDTQYF.

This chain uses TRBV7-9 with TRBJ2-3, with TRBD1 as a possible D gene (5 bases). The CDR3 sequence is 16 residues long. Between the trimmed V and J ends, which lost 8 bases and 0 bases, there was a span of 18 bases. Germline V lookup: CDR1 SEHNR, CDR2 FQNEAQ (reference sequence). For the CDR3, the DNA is TGTGCCAGCGGTGGGAAGGGGCCAACTAGCACAGATACGCAGTATTTT. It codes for CASGGKGPTSTDTQYF.

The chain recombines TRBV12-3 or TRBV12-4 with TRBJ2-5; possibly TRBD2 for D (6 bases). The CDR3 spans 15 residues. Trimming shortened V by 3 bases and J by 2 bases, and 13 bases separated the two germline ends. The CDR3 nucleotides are TGTGCCAGCAGTTTGGGGCTAGCGTGGCAAGAGACCCAGTACTTC. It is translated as CASSLGLAWQETQYF.

CDR3 in amino acids: CSARVGRGYYNEQFF. CDR3 nucleotide sequence: TGCAGTGCTAGAGTCGGGCGGGGGTACTACAATGAGCAGTTCTTC. J is TRBJ2-1 and V is TRBV20-1; 7 positions agree with TRBD2. Germline V CDR1 and CDR2: DFQATT, SNEGSKA (reference sequence). The V gene end was trimmed by 1 base and the J gene end by 3 bases; junction bases not matched to a gene: 6. CDR3 length: 15 amino acids.

Here the CDR3 DNA reads TGTGCCAGCAGCCGGAGGAGCGGGGACGAGCAGTACTTC. This sequence encodes CASSRRSGDEQYF. This chain joins TRBV7-2 and TRBJ2-7; TRBD2 matches at 7 bases. The CDR3 totals 13 residues. CDR1 and CDR2 (germline): SGHTA, FQGNSA. Trimming took 5 bases from V and 5 from J; bases not matched to a gene: 6. Combining the CDR3 with reference TRBV7-2 and TRBJ2-7 gives the whole variable domain GAGVSQSPSNKVTEKGKDVELRCDPISGHTALYWYRQSLGQGLEFLIYFQGNSAPDKSGLPSDRFSAERTGGSVSTLTIQRTQQEDSAVYLCASSRRSGDEQYFGPGTRLTVT.

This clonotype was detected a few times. The CDR3 loop reads CASSYPGRRIEQYF. The CDR3 DNA reads as TGTGCCAGCAGTTACCCAGGACGGAGGATAGAGCAGTACTTC. The V call is TRBV6-2 or TRBV6-3, the J call TRBJ2-7; D is perhaps TRBD2 (5 bases). The CDR3 has 14 amino acids. Germline CDR1 reads MNHEY; CDR2 reads SVGEGT. The germline V and J ends were trimmed by 2 bases and 7 bases, with 15 bases remaining between them.

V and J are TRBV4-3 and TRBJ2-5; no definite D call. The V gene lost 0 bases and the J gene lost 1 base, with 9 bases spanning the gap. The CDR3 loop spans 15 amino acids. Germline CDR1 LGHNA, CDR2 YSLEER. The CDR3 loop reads CASSQDSDPQETQYF. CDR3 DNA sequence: TGCGCCAGCAGCCAAGATTCGGATCCCCAAGAGACCCAGTACTTC.

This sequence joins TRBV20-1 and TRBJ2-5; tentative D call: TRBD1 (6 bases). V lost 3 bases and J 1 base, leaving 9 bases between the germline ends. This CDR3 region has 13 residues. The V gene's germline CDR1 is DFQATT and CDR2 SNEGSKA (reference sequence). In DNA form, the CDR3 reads TGCAGTGCTAGTACCAGGGGCCAAGAGACCCAGTACTTC. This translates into CSASTRGQETQYF.

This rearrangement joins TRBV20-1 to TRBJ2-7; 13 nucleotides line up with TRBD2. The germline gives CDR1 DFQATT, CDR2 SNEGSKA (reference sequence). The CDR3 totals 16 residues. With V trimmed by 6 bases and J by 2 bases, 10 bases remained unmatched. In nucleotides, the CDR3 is TGCAGTGCAAATGGACTAGCGGGGGCCAGTACCTACGAGCAGTACTTC. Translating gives CSANGLAGASTYEQYF.

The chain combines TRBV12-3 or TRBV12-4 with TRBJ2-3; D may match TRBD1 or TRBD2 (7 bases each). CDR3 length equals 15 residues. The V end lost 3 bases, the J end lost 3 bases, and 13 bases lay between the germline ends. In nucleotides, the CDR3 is TGTGCCAGCAGTTTTTTCCAGGGGGGGACAGATACGCAGTATTTT. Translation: CASSFFQGGTDTQYF.

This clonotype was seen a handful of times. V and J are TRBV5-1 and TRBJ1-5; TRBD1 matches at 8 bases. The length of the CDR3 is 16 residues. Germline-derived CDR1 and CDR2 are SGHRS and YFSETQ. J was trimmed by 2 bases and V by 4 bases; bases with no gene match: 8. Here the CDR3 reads CASSNTGGVGNQPQHF. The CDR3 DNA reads TGCGCCAGCAGCAATACAGGGGGAGTTGGCAATCAGCCCCAGCATTTT.